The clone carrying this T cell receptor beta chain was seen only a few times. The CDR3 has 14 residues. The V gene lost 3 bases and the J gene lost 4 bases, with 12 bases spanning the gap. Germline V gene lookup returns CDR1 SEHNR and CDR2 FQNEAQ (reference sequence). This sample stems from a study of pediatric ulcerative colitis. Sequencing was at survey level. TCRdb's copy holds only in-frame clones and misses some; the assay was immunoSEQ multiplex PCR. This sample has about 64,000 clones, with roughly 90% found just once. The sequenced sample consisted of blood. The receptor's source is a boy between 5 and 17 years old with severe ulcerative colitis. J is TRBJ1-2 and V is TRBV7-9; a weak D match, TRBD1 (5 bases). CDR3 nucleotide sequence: TGTGCCAGCAGCTTTAGCGGGACCGCCTATGGCTACACCTTC. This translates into CASSFSGTAYGYTF.